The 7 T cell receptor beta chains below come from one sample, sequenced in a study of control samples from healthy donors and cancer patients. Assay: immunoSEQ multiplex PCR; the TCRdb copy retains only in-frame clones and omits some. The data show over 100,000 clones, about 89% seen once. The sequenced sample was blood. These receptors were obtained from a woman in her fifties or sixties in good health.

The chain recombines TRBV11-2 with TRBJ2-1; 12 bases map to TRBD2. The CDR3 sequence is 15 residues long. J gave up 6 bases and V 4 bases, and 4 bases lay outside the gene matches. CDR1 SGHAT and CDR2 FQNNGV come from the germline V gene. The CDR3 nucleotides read TGTGCCAGCAGCTCAGGACTAGCGGGGCTCAATGAGCAGTTCTTC. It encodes CASSSGLAGLNEQFF.

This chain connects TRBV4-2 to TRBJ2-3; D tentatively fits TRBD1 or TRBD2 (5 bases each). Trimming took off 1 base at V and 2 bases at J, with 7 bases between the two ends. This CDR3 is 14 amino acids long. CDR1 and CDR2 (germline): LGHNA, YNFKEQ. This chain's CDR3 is CASSQGGYTDTQYF. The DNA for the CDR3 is TGTGCCAGCAGCCAAGGGGGGTACACAGATACGCAGTATTTT.

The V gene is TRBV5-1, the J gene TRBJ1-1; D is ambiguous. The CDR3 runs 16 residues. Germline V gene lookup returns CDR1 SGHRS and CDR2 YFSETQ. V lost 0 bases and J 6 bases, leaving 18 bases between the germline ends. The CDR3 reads CASSLAAVGVGPEAFF. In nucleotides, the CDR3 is TGCGCCAGCAGCTTGGCGGCCGTAGGAGTCGGCCCTGAAGCTTTCTTT.

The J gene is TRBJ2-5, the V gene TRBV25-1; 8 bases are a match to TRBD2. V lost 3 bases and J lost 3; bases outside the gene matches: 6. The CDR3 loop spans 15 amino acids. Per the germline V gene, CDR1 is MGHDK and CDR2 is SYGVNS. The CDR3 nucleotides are TGTGCCAGCAGTGACTTTTTTAGCGGGGAAGAGACCCAGTACTTC. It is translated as CASSDFFSGEETQYF. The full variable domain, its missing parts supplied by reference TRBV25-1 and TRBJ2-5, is EADIYQTPRYLVIGTGKKITLECSQTMGHDKMYWYQQDPGMELHLIHYSYGVNSTEKGDLSSESTVSRIRTEHFPLTLESARPSHTSQYLCASSDFFSGEETQYFGPGTRLLVL.

The CDR3 DNA is TGTGCCAGCAGTCCGGGGACAAGCACAGATACGCAGTATTTT. Translated, it gives CASSPGTSTDTQYF. V gene TRBV6-5 combines with J gene TRBJ2-3; a possible D gene is TRBD1 (6 bases). V was shortened by 5 bases and J by 0 bases, with 9 bases between the two germline ends. This CDR3 contains 14 residues. Germline-derived CDR1 and CDR2 are MNHEY and SVGAGI.

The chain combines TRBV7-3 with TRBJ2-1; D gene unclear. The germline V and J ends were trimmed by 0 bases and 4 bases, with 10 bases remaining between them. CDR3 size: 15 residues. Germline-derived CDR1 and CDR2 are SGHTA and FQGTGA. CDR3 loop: CASSLTSVDYNEQFF. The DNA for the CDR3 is TGTGCCAGCAGCTTAACAAGTGTCGATTACAATGAGCAGTTCTTC.

The chain's CDR3 is CASIATGGASSPLHF. CDR3 nucleotide sequence: TGTGCCAGCATAGCGACAGGGGGCGCGTCTTCACCCCTCCACTTT. The chain joins TRBV2 to TRBJ1-6, with TRBD1 identical over 10 bases. Trimming removed 7 bases from V and 9 bases from J; junction bases left unmatched: 9. The V gene's germline CDR1 is SNHLY and CDR2 FYNNEI. There are 15 residues in the CDR3.